A selection of T cell receptor beta chains follows, all from one sample in a study of blood T cell repertoires in COVID-19. Here immunoSEQ multiplex PCR was the method, and the copy in TCRdb shows in-frame clones only, minus some. Of about 190,000 clones detected, more than 70% appear once; the ten largest clones hold 6.2%. Material for sequencing was peripheral blood. Every receptor here comes from a woman aged 40 to 49 who had recovered from COVID-19. CDR3s include the opening cysteine and the closing phenylalanine or tryptophan. D genes are given only for firm matches.

TRBV7-9,TRBD2,TRBJ2-1,CASSLGLADINEQFF,TGTGCCAGCAGCTTAGGGCTAGCGGACATCAATGAGCAGTTCTTC
TRBV18,NA,TRBJ1-4,CASSPPSSRIATNEKLFF,TGTGCCAGCTCACCACCGTCTTCCAGAATTGCAACTAATGAAAAACTGTTTTTT
TRBV7-2,NA,TRBJ2-1,CASSFSQGGNEQFF,TGTGCCAGCAGCTTCAGCCAGGGGGGCAATGAGCAGTTCTTC
TRBV19,TRBD1,TRBJ2-2,CASTKQGVDTGELFF,TGTGCCAGTACCAAACAGGGGGTGGACACCGGGGAGCTGTTTTTT
TRBV25-1,TRBD1,TRBJ2-1,CASKGTGGYNEQFF,TGTGCCAGTAAGGGGACAGGGGGCTACAATGAGCAGTTCTTC
TRBV30,NA,TRBJ2-2,CAWRTGGNTGELFF,TGTGCCTGGAGGACAGGCGGAAACACCGGGGAGCTGTTTTTT
TRBV5-1,NA,TRBJ1-2,CASSLGDSTAYTF,TGCGCCAGCAGCTTGGGGGATTCGACAGCGTACACCTTC
TRBV29-1,TRBD2,TRBJ2-3,CSVAGLAGGDTQYF,TGCAGCGTTGCCGGACTAGCGGGGGGGGATACGCAGTATTTT
TRBV9,TRBD1,TRBJ2-1,CASSGYTGGRGRDEQFF,TGTGCCAGCAGCGGATATACAGGGGGACGAGGTAGGGATGAGCAGTTCTTC
TRBV29-1,NA,TRBJ1-1,CSVVDTEAFF,TGCAGCGTTGTCGACACTGAAGCTTTCTTT
TRBV7-2,TRBD2,TRBJ2-3,CASSTHSSGLNTDTQYF,TGTGCCAGCAGCACGCATTCTAGCGGTTTAAACACAGATACGCAGTATTTT
TRBV7-9,TRBD1,TRBJ1-5,CASSSYRGQDNQPQHF,TGTGCCAGCAGCTCTTACAGGGGGCAGGACAATCAGCCCCAGCATTTT
TRBV3-1/TRBV3-2,NA,TRBJ1-6,CASSQSPRTSF,TGTGCCAGCAGCCAATCCCCCAGGACTTCCTTT
TRBV7-2,NA,TRBJ2-3,CASKGQTSTDTQYF,TGTGCCAGCAAAGGACAGACTAGCACAGATACGCAGTATTTT